These 23 T cell receptor beta chains share one sample of origin, sequenced in a study of cytomegalovirus exposure and HLA in healthy donors. Both 60 Vbeta primers and 13 Jbeta primers went into the PCR. This table comes from immunoSEQ multiplex PCR, and its TCRdb copy is limited to in-frame clones, with some not included. Its table records about 110,000 clones. Sequencing input: PBMCs. The receptor set was obtained from a man aged 50 to 60 in good health and CMV-seronegative.

The CDR3 protein is CASSEPRRGGVREKLFF. The CDR3 DNA sequence: TGTGCCAGCAGTGAACCCAGGAGGGGGGGGGTTAGGGAAAAACTGTTTTTT. The rearrangement joins TRBV6-1 to TRBJ1-4, with a weak D call TRBD1 (6 bases). The V gene lost 2 bases and the J gene lost 8 bases, with 21 bases spanning the gap. This CDR3 is built from 17 residues. Germline CDR1 and CDR2: MNHNS and SASEGT.

The chain employs TRBV29-1 and TRBJ1-4, with 7 bases lining up with TRBD1. This CDR3 has 13 residues. Trimming cost V 4 bases and J 3 bases; bases outside gene matches: 2. The germline V gene has CDR1 SQVTM and CDR2 ANQGSEA. This CDR3 is CSVGRGPNEKLFF. The CDR3 coding sequence is TGCAGCGTTGGGAGGGGGCCTAATGAAAAACTGTTTTTT.

The V gene is TRBV4-1, the J gene TRBJ1-5; D is ambiguous. The germline CDR1 and CDR2 sequences are MGHRA and YSYEKL. This CDR3 comprises 13 residues. Trimming shortened V by 3 bases and J by 4 bases, and 7 bases separated the two germline ends. CDR3 sequence reads: CASSHGMNQPQHF. The CDR3 DNA reads as TGCGCCAGCAGCCACGGGATGAATCAGCCCCAGCATTTT.

The gene calls are TRBV5-1 and TRBJ2-3, with 7 bases aligning to TRBD1. This CDR3 is built from 16 residues. Trimming at V came to 2 bases and at J to 1 base, leaving 7 bases not matched to a gene. Germline V lookup: CDR1 SGHRS, CDR2 YFSETQ. CDR3 bases: TGCGCCAGCAGCTTAAAGGGGGCGCCTGGCACAGATACGCAGTATTTT. This sequence encodes CASSLKGAPGTDTQYF.

The gene calls are TRBV4-1 and TRBJ1-2; the match to TRBD1 covers 10 bases. This CDR3 has 15 residues. With V trimmed by 4 bases and J by 4 bases, 6 bases remained unmatched. CDR1 is MGHRA and CDR2 is YSYEKL in the germline V gene. CDR3 in amino acids: CASSLGQGVAYGYTF. The CDR3, as DNA: TGCGCCAGCAGCCTCGGACAGGGGGTAGCCTATGGCTACACCTTC.

The chain couples TRBV29-1 to TRBJ1-4, with a tentative D call TRBD1 (6 bases). This CDR3 comprises 15 residues. Germline loops: CDR1 SQVTM, CDR2 ANQGSEA. V lost 4 bases and J lost 0, with 12 bases in between. CDR3 in DNA: TGCAGCGTTGGGGGGCTTGGGACAACTAATGAAAAACTGTTTTTT. Encoded protein: CSVGGLGTTNEKLFF.

The chain has TRBV27 and TRBJ2-7, with a weak D call TRBD2 (5 bases). This CDR3 contains 14 residues. Between the trimmed V and J ends, which lost 3 bases and 0 bases, there was a span of 9 bases. Germline-derived CDR1 and CDR2 are MNHEY and SMNVEV (reference sequence). The CDR3 coding sequence is TGTGCCAGCAGTTTTCTAGCCACCTCCTACGAGCAGTACTTC. It encodes CASSFLATSYEQYF.

The chain employs TRBV19 and TRBJ2-3; possibly TRBD2 for D (6 bases). The CDR3 length is 16 residues. The V end was cut by 5 bases, the J end by 4 bases, with 19 bases between. Germline V lookup: CDR1 LNHDA, CDR2 SQIVND (reference sequence). For the CDR3, the DNA is TGTGCCAGTAGTCCACACGGACTAATACAATCAGATACGCAGTATTTT. Amino acid sequence: CASSPHGLIQSDTQYF. Together with reference TRBV19 and TRBJ2-3, the CDR3 gives the full variable domain: DGGITQSPKYLFRKEGQNVTLSCEQNLNHDAMYWYRQDPGQGLRLIYYSQIVNDFQKGDIAEGYSVSREKKESFPLTVTSAQKNPTAFYLCASSPHGLIQSDTQYFGPGTRLTVL.

J is TRBJ2-2 and V is TRBV19; D is unclear. CDR3 length equals 15 residues. Germline loops: CDR1 LNHDA, CDR2 SQIVND (reference sequence). Trimming shortened V by 10 bases and J by 3 bases, and 18 bases separated the two germline ends. CDR3 amino acids: CATPRSKTDTGELFF. Here the CDR3 DNA reads TGTGCCACCCCGAGGTCGAAGACGGACACCGGGGAGCTGTTTTTT.

The chain joins TRBV4-2 to TRBJ2-2; TRBD2 might be the D (5 bases). Germline V lookup: CDR1 LGHNA, CDR2 YNFKEQ. This CDR3 comprises 17 residues. Trimming removed 1 base from V and 7 bases from J, with 19 bases in between. The CDR3 DNA sequence: TGTGCCAGCAGCCAAGGTCGGTCGGACTTGTTAGGCGGGGAGCTGTTTTTT. Its protein product is CASSQGRSDLLGGELFF.

V is TRBV11-3 and J is TRBJ2-3; possibly TRBD2 for D (5 bases). V gave up 5 bases and J gave up 1 base, with 10 bases separating them. Germline assignment: CDR1 SGHNT and CDR2 YENEEA. The CDR3 totals 14 residues. This CDR3 is CASSPSGGTDTQYF. As DNA, the CDR3 is TGTGCCAGCAGCCCGAGCGGAGGCACAGATACGCAGTATTTT. The full variable domain, rest sourced from reference TRBV11-3 and TRBJ2-3, is EAGVVQSPRYKIIEKKQPVAFWCNPISGHNTLYWYLQNLGQGPELLIRYENEEAVDDSQLPKDRFSAERLKGVDSTLKIQPAELGDSAVYLCASSPSGGTDTQYFGPGTRLTVL.

CDR3 bases: TGCGCCAGCAGCCAAGAAGGGCAGGGCAGGGGGTGGCCCCAGCATTTT. This gives the protein CASSQEGQGRGWPQHF. V is TRBV4-1 and J is TRBJ1-5; 7 bases match TRBD1. Trimming took 0 bases from V and 9 from J; bases not matched to a gene: 11. The CDR3 is 16 amino acids. Germline CDR1 and CDR2: MGHRA and YSYEKL.

The chain employs TRBV19 and TRBJ2-7, with a weak D call TRBD1 (5 bases). Germline CDR1 is LNHDA and CDR2 is SQIVND (reference sequence). Trimming removed 3 bases from V and 9 bases from J, with 15 bases in between. The CDR3 length is 13 residues. CDR3 sequence reads: CASSMGRAIGQYF. CDR3 DNA sequence: TGTGCCAGTAGTATGGGCAGGGCGATTGGGCAGTACTTC.

The chain employs TRBV9 and TRBJ2-1, with 8 positions matching TRBD1. The CDR3 is 14 amino acids. Germline V CDR1 and CDR2: SGDLS, YYNGEE. J lost 6 bases, V lost 3 bases, and 5 bases had no gene match. CDR3 amino acids: CASSAAGGSNEQFF. CDR3 nucleotide sequence: TGTGCCAGCAGCGCGGCAGGGGGCTCCAATGAGCAGTTCTTC.

The CDR3 region has the DNA TGTGCCAGCTCGGAATCGGGACAGGGTACTGAAGCTTTCTTT. It encodes CASSESGQGTEAFF. V is TRBV18 and J is TRBJ1-1; 9 nucleotides agree with TRBD1. V shed 6 bases and J 5 bases; nucleotides not matched to a gene: 7. The CDR3 has 14 amino acids. Per germline, CDR1 KGHSH and CDR2 LQKENI. Looking up the rest from reference TRBV18 and TRBJ1-1 gives the full variable domain: NAGVMQNPRHLVRRRGQEARLRCSPMKGHSHVYWYRQLPEEGLKFMVYLQKENIIDESGMPKERFSAEFPKEGPSILRIQQVVRGDSAAYFCASSESGQGTEAFFGQGTRLTVV.

J is TRBJ1-2 and V is TRBV6-5, with D possibly TRBD1 on 6 matching bases. V lost 2 bases and J 6 bases, leaving 13 bases between the germline ends. There are 14 residues in the CDR3. Germline V gene sequence: CDR1 MNHEY, CDR2 SVGAGI. CDR3 DNA: TGTGCCAGCAGTTACGTACAGGGTGGGGATGGCTACACCTTC. Its protein product is CASSYVQGGDGYTF.

V is TRBV7-2 and J is TRBJ1-1, with D unclear. This CDR3 region has 15 residues. Germline CDR1 SGHTA, CDR2 FQGNSA. V was shortened by 4 bases and J by 2 bases, with 14 bases between the two germline ends. This CDR3 reads CASSSATRINTEAFF. The DNA for the CDR3 is TGTGCCAGCAGCTCGGCGACAAGGATCAACACTGAAGCTTTCTTT.

The chain carries TRBV29-1 and TRBJ2-2; D not certain. CDR3 length equals 12 residues. V lost 4 bases and J 5 bases, leaving 8 bases between the germline ends. Germline lookup yields CDR1 SQVTM and CDR2 ANQGSEA. The CDR3 DNA is TGCAGCGTTGGGCAGGTTACCGGGGAGCTGTTTTTT. It yields the protein CSVGQVTGELFF.

The chain has TRBV25-1 and TRBJ1-1; 7 bases are shared with TRBD1. The V gene end was trimmed by 6 bases and the J gene end by 4 bases; junction bases not matched to a gene: 2. The germline CDR1 and CDR2 sequences are MGHDK and SYGVNS. This CDR3 contains 12 residues. CDR3 protein: CASRPGGTEAFF. In nucleotides, the CDR3 is TGTGCCAGCAGGCCAGGGGGCACTGAAGCTTTCTTT.

The chain links TRBV7-2 to TRBJ2-4; D is uncertain. This CDR3 comprises 13 residues. V was clipped by 5 bases and J by 0 bases, with 5 bases between them. The germline V gene encodes CDR1 SGHTA and CDR2 FQGNSA. CDR3 in amino acids: CASSLIAKNIQYF. As DNA, the CDR3 is TGTGCCAGCAGCCTAATAGCCAAAAACATTCAGTACTTC.

The chain combines TRBV2 with TRBJ2-3, with D possibly TRBD1 on 5 matching bases. Trimming left V 7 bases short and J 0 bases short, with 11 bases between. This CDR3 has 14 amino acids. CDR1 is SNHLY, CDR2 FYNNEI, per germline. The CDR3 spells CASKQATSTDTQYF. The CDR3 DNA reads TGTGCCAGCAAACAGGCTACTAGCACAGATACGCAGTATTTT.

This rearrangement joins TRBV7-9 to TRBJ1-1; D might be TRBD1 (6 bases). The CDR3 has 15 amino acids. Trimming took off 5 bases at V and 1 base at J, with 14 bases between the two ends. CDR1 and CDR2 (germline): SEHNR, FQNEAQ (reference sequence). The CDR3: CASSSVAGENTEAFF. The CDR3 bases are TGTGCCAGCAGCAGCGTGGCAGGGGAGAACACTGAAGCTTTCTTT.

V and J are TRBV19 and TRBJ2-1; TRBD2 matches 9 bases. The CDR3 is 13 residues long. Per germline, CDR1 LNHDA and CDR2 SQIVND (reference sequence). Germline trimming cut 10 bases from V and 6 bases from J; bases unmatched to any gene: 7. The CDR3 nucleotides read TGTGCCATCTCTAGCGGGGCCCTCAATGAGCAGTTCTTC. Its translation: CAISSGALNEQFF.